This TCR beta chain was captured by sequencing in a study of CD8+ T cells in alopecia areata. About the research overall: Tofacitinib was given for 6 to 18 months, then stopped for 6 months.

Isolated RNA was reverse transcribed into cDNA used as the sequencing template. Method: immunoSEQ multiplex PCR; TCRdb's copy keeps in-frame clones and lacks some. Here the sample spans just over 3,500 clones, 70% being singletons. Germline V gene data show CDR1 as SGHNT and CDR2 as YENEEA. V was shortened by 1 base and J by 1 base, with 10 bases between the two germline ends. The CDR3 loop spans 15 amino acids. Treatment defined: oral pan-JAK inhibitor, 5-10 mg twice daily. As part of sample collection, lesional scalp punch biopsies and peripheral blood were taken from alopecia areata patients. The starting material was skin, obtained at week 24, from a patient treated with tofacitinib. The chain is built from TRBV11-3 and TRBJ1-1; D is undetermined. The clonotype comes from a human donor with alopecia areata. For the CDR3, the DNA is TGTGCCAGCAGCTTAGCCGGACGGGGGAACACTGAAGCTTTCTTT. As protein: CASSLAGRGNTEAFF.